The clone carrying this TCR beta chain was observed a few times. What it binds is not known. MiXCR was run by TCRdb on the RT-PCR reads, yielding one entry per CDR3 protein. Among around 490,000 distinct CDR3 sequences listed, around 8% were seen once. This sample was taken from a study of response to subunit inactivated influenza vaccine. General study points: Few additional T cells are recruited per seasonal influenza vaccination, authors suggested.

The CDR3 has 14 amino acids. Trimming took 5 bases from V and 4 from J, leaving 12 bases between them. CDR1 and CDR2 from the germline V gene are SGHTA and FQGNSA. This TCR came from a man between 50 and 70 years old who received an inactivated influenza vaccine. This chain connects TRBV7-2 to TRBJ2-1; no clear D gene. Here the sequenced sample was PBMCs from blood, taken approximately 25 months after vaccination. CDR3 in amino acids: CASSPSREYNEQFF. In nucleotides, the CDR3 is TGTGCCAGCAGCCCGAGCAGAGAATACAATGAGCAGTTCTTC.